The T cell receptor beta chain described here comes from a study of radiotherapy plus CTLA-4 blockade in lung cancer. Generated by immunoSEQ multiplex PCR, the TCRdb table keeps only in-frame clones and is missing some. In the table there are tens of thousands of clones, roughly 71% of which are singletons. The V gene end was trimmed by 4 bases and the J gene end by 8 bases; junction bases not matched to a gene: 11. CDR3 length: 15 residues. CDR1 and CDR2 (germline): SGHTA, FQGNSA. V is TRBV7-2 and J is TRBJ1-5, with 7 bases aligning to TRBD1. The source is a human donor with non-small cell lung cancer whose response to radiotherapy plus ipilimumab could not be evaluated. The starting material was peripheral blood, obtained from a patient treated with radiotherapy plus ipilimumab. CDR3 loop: CASSYDTDRMKPQHF. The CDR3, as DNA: TGTGCCAGCAGCTACGATACGGACAGGATGAAGCCCCAGCATTTT.